The rows below give T cell receptor beta chains drawn from one sample of a study of blood T cell repertoires in COVID-19. The protocol was immunoSEQ multiplex PCR, while the TCRdb copy is restricted to in-frame clones and leaves out a portion. The sample includes 150,000 to 250,000 clones, almost 85% of them seen just once. Input material: peripheral blood. All receptors derive from a human donor with acute or convalescent COVID-19. The donor label of this sample is uncertain. Both conserved end residues are part of each CDR3. Fields, in order: J gene, D gene, V gene, clone size, CDR3 DNA, CDR3 protein. A D gene is named only where the DNA matches it firmly. Clone size is not always given. Where it is, it says once, few, many or a class for expanded clones.

j_gene: TRBJ2-5
d_gene: TRBD1
v_gene: TRBV5-1
abundance: .
CDR3nt: TGCGCCAGCAGCTTGATCGGACAGGCGCAAGAGACCCAGTACTTC
CDR3aa: CASSLIGQAQETQYF

j_gene: TRBJ1-1
d_gene: .
v_gene: TRBV7-2
abundance: .
CDR3nt: TGTGCCAGCAGCTTGGGGGAGGCTCAGTCGAGACCTTTCTTT
CDR3aa: CASSLGEAQSRPFF

j_gene: TRBJ2-7
d_gene: TRBD2
v_gene: TRBV28
abundance: .
CDR3nt: TGTGCCAGCAGTCCACTAGCGAGAGGGGCTTACGAGCAGTACTTC
CDR3aa: CASSPLARGAYEQYF

j_gene: TRBJ1-5
d_gene: .
v_gene: TRBV11-2
abundance: .
CDR3nt: TGTGCCAGCAGCTTAGACCACGGTAATCAGCCCCAGCATTTT
CDR3aa: CASSLDHGNQPQHF

j_gene: TRBJ2-1
d_gene: .
v_gene: TRBV11-2
abundance: .
CDR3nt: TGTGCCAGCAGCTCGACTCGCTACAATGAGCAGTTCTTC
CDR3aa: CASSSTRYNEQFF

j_gene: TRBJ2-4
d_gene: .
v_gene: TRBV6-2/TRBV6-3
abundance: .
CDR3nt: TGTGCCAGCAGTTACCCCCAGGTAGCCAAAAACATTCAGTACTTC
CDR3aa: CASSYPQVAKNIQYF

j_gene: TRBJ2-3
d_gene: .
v_gene: TRBV7-6
abundance: .
CDR3nt: TGTGCCAGCAGCCGGGGGTCCTATGTTAGCACAGATACGCAGTATTTT
CDR3aa: CASSRGSYVSTDTQYF

j_gene: TRBJ1-2
d_gene: TRBD1
v_gene: TRBV18
abundance: .
CDR3nt: TGTGCCAGCTCACCACGAGGGGGCATCTATGGCTACACCTTC
CDR3aa: CASSPRGGIYGYTF

j_gene: TRBJ2-3
d_gene: .
v_gene: TRBV6-1
abundance: .
CDR3nt: TGTGCCAGCAGTGATGCGGGGATGGGTACAGATACGCAGTATTTT
CDR3aa: CASSDAGMGTDTQYF

j_gene: TRBJ1-1
d_gene: .
v_gene: TRBV7-9
abundance: .
CDR3nt: TGTGCCAGCAGCTCCTGGGCGGGCTCGAACACTGAAGCTTTCTTT
CDR3aa: CASSSWAGSNTEAFF

j_gene: TRBJ2-5
d_gene: TRBD2
v_gene: TRBV18
abundance: .
CDR3nt: TGTGCCAGCTCACCTCCGGGACTAGCAGAGACCCAGTACTTC
CDR3aa: CASSPPGLAETQYF

j_gene: TRBJ1-5
d_gene: .
v_gene: TRBV6-6
abundance: .
CDR3nt: TGTGCCAGCAGCCAAGGCGAGAGAGGTCAGCCCCAGCATTTT
CDR3aa: CASSQGERGQPQHF

j_gene: TRBJ1-3
d_gene: TRBD1
v_gene: TRBV12-5
abundance: .
CDR3nt: TGTGCTAGTGGCCCAGGGGGTATGTCTGGAAACACCATATATTTT
CDR3aa: CASGPGGMSGNTIYF

j_gene: TRBJ2-5
d_gene: .
v_gene: TRBV10-3
abundance: .
CDR3nt: TGTGCCATCAGAAGGGGCGGGGACCAAGAGACCCAGTACTTC
CDR3aa: CAIRRGGDQETQYF

j_gene: TRBJ1-1
d_gene: TRBD1
v_gene: TRBV2
abundance: once
CDR3nt: TGTGCCAGCAGGCTCGGACAGGGAGGAACGCCTGAAGCTTTCTTT
CDR3aa: CASRLGQGGTPEAFF

j_gene: TRBJ2-1
d_gene: TRBD2
v_gene: TRBV9
abundance: .
CDR3nt: TGTGCCAGCAGCGTAGCTCAGACTAGCGGGAGGGTCGGTGAGCAGTTCTTC
CDR3aa: CASSVAQTSGRVGEQFF

j_gene: TRBJ1-2
d_gene: .
v_gene: TRBV5-1
abundance: .
CDR3nt: TGCGCCAGCAGCCCAAACGGACAGAACTATGGCTACACCTTC
CDR3aa: CASSPNGQNYGYTF

j_gene: TRBJ1-6
d_gene: .
v_gene: TRBV27
abundance: .
CDR3nt: TGTGCCAGCAGTGCACAGAGCTCCTATAATTCACCCCTCCACTTT
CDR3aa: CASSAQSSYNSPLHF

j_gene: TRBJ2-5
d_gene: .
v_gene: TRBV18
abundance: few
CDR3nt: TGTGCCAGCTCATCATTGCAGGGGTCTCAAGAGACCCAGTACTTC
CDR3aa: CASSSLQGSQETQYF

j_gene: TRBJ2-2
d_gene: TRBD1
v_gene: TRBV5-1
abundance: .
CDR3nt: TGCGCCAGCTTCTTGGGCGACAGGGGGACCGGGGAGCTGTTTTTT
CDR3aa: CASFLGDRGTGELFF

j_gene: TRBJ2-6
d_gene: TRBD1
v_gene: TRBV2
abundance: .
CDR3nt: TGTGCCAGCAGTCAAAACCCTGGACAGGGTAGCTCTGGGGCCAACGTCCTGACTTTC
CDR3aa: CASSQNPGQGSSGANVLTF

j_gene: TRBJ1-5
d_gene: .
v_gene: TRBV30
abundance: .
CDR3nt: TGTGCCTGGAGTGGGGGCGCTCAGCCCCAGCATTTT
CDR3aa: CAWSGGAQPQHF

j_gene: TRBJ2-5
d_gene: TRBD2
v_gene: TRBV24-1
abundance: .
CDR3nt: TGTGCCACCAGTGACCTTATAGCGGGAGGGCCCGGCGAGACCCAGTACTTC
CDR3aa: CATSDLIAGGPGETQYF

j_gene: TRBJ1-1
d_gene: TRBD1
v_gene: TRBV25-1
abundance: many
CDR3nt: TGTGCCAGCAGTGGGGGACAGGGATACACTGAAGCTTTCTTT
CDR3aa: CASSGGQGYTEAFF

j_gene: TRBJ1-5
d_gene: .
v_gene: TRBV25-1
abundance: .
CDR3nt: TGTGCCAGCAGGCAGGAATCCAATCAGCCCCAGCATTTT
CDR3aa: CASRQESNQPQHF

j_gene: TRBJ1-5
d_gene: .
v_gene: TRBV6-5
abundance: once
CDR3nt: TGTGCCAGCAGTCCCGACTCCTTCGCCCAGCCCCAGCATTTT
CDR3aa: CASSPDSFAQPQHF

j_gene: TRBJ1-1
d_gene: .
v_gene: TRBV6-5
abundance: .
CDR3nt: TGTGCCAGCAGTTCCCTATCCCGGACAGCTTACACTGAAGCTTTCTTT
CDR3aa: CASSSLSRTAYTEAFF

j_gene: TRBJ2-3
d_gene: .
v_gene: TRBV6-5
abundance: .
CDR3nt: TGTGCCAGCAGTTATTCAGGGGCTGGCACAGATACGCAGTATTTT
CDR3aa: CASSYSGAGTDTQYF

j_gene: TRBJ2-2
d_gene: TRBD1
v_gene: TRBV6-4
abundance: .
CDR3nt: TGTGCCAGCAGCCCGACAGGGTGGACCGGGGAGCTGTTTTTT
CDR3aa: CASSPTGWTGELFF

j_gene: TRBJ2-1
d_gene: .
v_gene: TRBV12-5
abundance: .
CDR3nt: TGTGCTAGTGGTTCGGGGTATACGGAGTTCTTC
CDR3aa: CASGSGYTEFF

j_gene: TRBJ1-1
d_gene: .
v_gene: TRBV29-1
abundance: .
CDR3nt: TGCAGCGCCCCCTCAGTTCCAGGCACTGAAGCTTTCTTT
CDR3aa: CSAPSVPGTEAFF

j_gene: TRBJ2-7
d_gene: .
v_gene: TRBV11-2
abundance: .
CDR3nt: TGTGCCAGCAGCTGGGGGGTGACACAGGGGCACGAGCAGTACTTC
CDR3aa: CASSWGVTQGHEQYF

j_gene: TRBJ1-2
d_gene: .
v_gene: TRBV3-1/TRBV3-2
abundance: .
CDR3nt: TGTGCCAGCAGCCCCGAATCGGATGGCTACACCTTC
CDR3aa: CASSPESDGYTF

j_gene: TRBJ1-2
d_gene: TRBD1
v_gene: TRBV7-8
abundance: few
CDR3nt: TGTGCCAGCAGCGCCCAGGGGGCCAACTATGGCTACACCTTC
CDR3aa: CASSAQGANYGYTF

j_gene: TRBJ2-7
d_gene: .
v_gene: TRBV25-1
abundance: .
CDR3nt: TGTGCCAGCAGTGTGGCAGGGCTTTCCTACGAGCAGTACTTC
CDR3aa: CASSVAGLSYEQYF

j_gene: TRBJ1-1
d_gene: .
v_gene: TRBV21-1
abundance: .
CDR3nt: TGTGCCAGCAGCAAAATTTCAGGGGGGAACACTGAAGCTTTCTTT
CDR3aa: CASSKISGGNTEAFF

j_gene: TRBJ2-5
d_gene: .
v_gene: TRBV28
abundance: .
CDR3nt: TGTGCCAGCAGTTTGAGGGAGACCCAGTACTTC
CDR3aa: CASSLRETQYF

j_gene: TRBJ2-1
d_gene: TRBD2
v_gene: TRBV19
abundance: .
CDR3nt: TGTGCCACCCTGGGACTAGCGGGAGGCTCCTACAATGAGCAGTTCTTC
CDR3aa: CATLGLAGGSYNEQFF

j_gene: TRBJ2-1
d_gene: TRBD2
v_gene: TRBV27
abundance: .
CDR3nt: TGTGCCAGCAGTGGAACTGGGACTAGCGGGAGGTACAATGAGCAGTTCTTC
CDR3aa: CASSGTGTSGRYNEQFF

j_gene: TRBJ2-1
d_gene: .
v_gene: TRBV7-2
abundance: .
CDR3nt: TGTGCCAGCAGCTTACGTGCCTACAATGAGCAGTTCTTC
CDR3aa: CASSLRAYNEQFF

j_gene: TRBJ2-4
d_gene: .
v_gene: TRBV2
abundance: .
CDR3nt: TGTGCCAGCAGTGAGCGGAACGACTGGAACATTCAGTACTTC
CDR3aa: CASSERNDWNIQYF

j_gene: TRBJ2-5
d_gene: TRBD1
v_gene: TRBV9
abundance: .
CDR3nt: TGTGCCAGCAGCGCACAGGGGTCTTTTGGACAAGAGACCCAGTACTTC
CDR3aa: CASSAQGSFGQETQYF